One and the same sample provided the 9 T cell receptor beta chains below, sequenced in a study of blood T cell repertoires in COVID-19. Method: immunoSEQ multiplex PCR; TCRdb's copy keeps in-frame clones and lacks some. This table holds 150,000 to 160,000 clones, more than 80% found once. The material sequenced was peripheral blood. The receptor source for this set is a woman aged 40 to 50 with acute or convalescent COVID-19.

This chain joins TRBV7-9 and TRBJ1-1; D is uncertain. Germline V gene lookup returns CDR1 SEHNR and CDR2 FQNEAQ (reference sequence). V was cut by 7 bases and J by 4 bases, with 31 bases left in between. The CDR3 runs 19 residues. In DNA, the CDR3 is TGTGCCAGCAATGTCCCGGTTTCCAAAACCTACTGGTGGTCCACTGAAGCTTTCTTT. The encoded protein is CASNVPVSKTYWWSTEAFF.

This clone was observed once. This chain connects TRBV9 to TRBJ1-1; TRBD1 agrees at 8 bases. The J segment lost 7 bases and the V segment lost 2 bases, leaving 4 bases of the junction unmatched. CDR1 is SGDLS, CDR2 YYNGEE, per germline. This CDR3 comprises 13 residues. Here the CDR3 DNA reads TGTGCCAGCAGCGTGCAGGGGGCAGGTGAAGCTTTCTTT. Amino acids: CASSVQGAGEAFF.

The V gene is TRBV15, the J gene TRBJ2-3; weak D call: TRBD2 (6 bases). Germline V gene data show CDR1 as LNHNV and CDR2 as YYDKDF (reference sequence). The CDR3 length is 16 residues. Trimming shortened V by 3 bases and J by 0 bases, and 13 bases separated the two germline ends. The CDR3 coding sequence is TGTGCCACCAGCAGGATCGGGGGATATAGCACAGATACGCAGTATTTT. Amino acid sequence: CATSRIGGYSTDTQYF.

The chain is built from TRBV28 and TRBJ1-4; 9 bases agree with TRBD1. Germline lookup yields CDR1 MDHEN and CDR2 SYDVKM. The CDR3 runs to 14 residues. The J segment lost 6 bases and the V segment lost 8 bases, leaving 7 bases of the junction unmatched. This chain's CDR3 is CASGPGQGYEKLFF. CDR3 sequence (DNA): TGTGCCAGCGGCCCGGGACAGGGATATGAAAAACTGTTTTTT.

The rearrangement links TRBV30 to TRBJ2-7, with 8 bases that match TRBD1. V trimming: 2 bases; J trimming: 7 bases; junction bases outside the gene matches: 13. Looked up from germline, CDR1 is GTSNPN and CDR2 is SVGIG (reference sequence). The CDR3 is made up of 15 amino acids. The CDR3, as DNA: TGTGCCTGGAGTCCCATTCGACAGGGGAGTCGGGAGCAGTACTTC. Translating it yields CAWSPIRQGSREQYF.

This rearrangement joins TRBV30 to TRBJ2-3; 9 bases align to TRBD1. The V segment lost 4 bases and the J segment 6 bases; nucleotides outside the gene matches: 11. CDR1 and CDR2 from the germline V gene are GTSNPN and SVGIG (reference sequence). This CDR3 is 15 amino acids long. The CDR3 region is CAWTSGTGHRDTQYF. CDR3 coding DNA: TGTGCCTGGACATCTGGGACAGGGCATCGTGATACGCAGTATTTT.

The rearrangement links TRBV5-1 to TRBJ1-2, with TRBD1 matching 8 bases. Germline CDR1 SGHRS, CDR2 YFSETQ. This CDR3 comprises 13 residues. V was pared by 3 bases and J by 5 bases, with 3 bases of the junction left unmatched. CDR3 sequence reads: CASSSGQGYGYTF. The CDR3 coding sequence is TGCGCCAGCAGCTCAGGACAGGGTTATGGCTACACCTTC.

The V gene is TRBV9, the J gene TRBJ2-1; 9 bases are shared with TRBD2. The CDR3 runs 16 residues. From germline, CDR1 is SGDLS and CDR2 YYNGEE. V dropped 3 bases and J dropped 1; count of bases not matched to a gene: 5. The CDR3 loop is CASSAPAGGSYNEQFF. Here the CDR3 DNA reads TGTGCCAGCAGCGCCCCGGCGGGGGGGTCCTACAATGAGCAGTTCTTC.

The CDR3 DNA reads as TGTGCCAGCAGTTTATTGCAGGGGGCTGGTGGCTACACCTTC. It codes for CASSLLQGAGGYTF. The chain employs TRBV28 and TRBJ1-2, with 8 nucleotides matching TRBD1. The CDR3 covers 14 residues. Trimming cost V 1 base and J 7 bases; bases outside gene matches: 5. CDR1 is MDHEN and CDR2 is SYDVKM in the germline V gene.